One sample yielded the 7 T cell receptor beta chains listed below, sequenced in a study of shared clonotypes between healthy human individuals. The protocol was immunoSEQ multiplex PCR, while the TCRdb copy is restricted to in-frame clones and leaves out a portion. Of about 2.4 million clones in the sample, about 92% were seen once. The material sequenced was naive CD4+ T cells sorted from blood. Indicated subset: CD45RA+ positively selected. Source of these receptors: a man younger than 35 in good health.

V gene TRBV2 combines with J gene TRBJ1-5; D might be TRBD1 (6 bases). The CDR3 has 14 amino acids. In germline, CDR1 is SNHLY, CDR2 FYNNEI. Deletions cut 1 base from V and 7 bases from J, with 11 bases between. CDR3 region: CASSEEGQGQPQHF. The CDR3 DNA reads TGTGCCAGCAGTGAAGAGGGGCAGGGGCAGCCCCAGCATTTT.

In this sample, this clone turned up once. This sequence joins TRBV27 and TRBJ2-1; D is uncertain. The V end lost 4 bases, the J end lost 5 bases, and 12 bases lay between the germline ends. Germline loops: CDR1 MNHEY, CDR2 SMNVEV (reference sequence). The CDR3 contains 14 residues. CDR3 sequence (DNA): TGTGCCAGCAGTTACGAGGCCCCGAACAATGAGCAGTTCTTC. Translated: CASSYEAPNNEQFF.

This chain links TRBV6-6 with TRBJ1-5; D is unresolved. V was shortened by 8 bases and J by 7 bases, with 12 bases between the two germline ends. Germline V gene data show CDR1 as MNHNY and CDR2 as SVGAGI (reference sequence). CDR3 length: 12 amino acids. CDR3 nucleotide sequence: TGTGCCAGCGGTAGAGTAGACCAGCCCCAGCATTTT. The encoded protein is CASGRVDQPQHF.

The gene calls are TRBV19 and TRBJ2-5, with TRBD2 as a possible D gene (5 bases). V lost 6 bases, J lost 5 bases, and 16 bases lay in between. The CDR3 contains 14 residues. Germline V gene lookup returns CDR1 LNHDA and CDR2 SQIVND (reference sequence). CDR3 nucleotide sequence: TGTGCCAGTAGCACCACTAGGGCTGGCGAGACCCAGTACTTC. Translated, it gives CASSTTRAGETQYF.

V usage is TRBV11-3 and J usage is TRBJ2-3; no definite D call. The CDR3 totals 15 residues. CDR1 and CDR2 from the germline V gene are SGHNT and YENEEA. Trimming cost V 1 base and J 3 bases, with 11 bases left between them. The chain's CDR3 is CASSLGDSRTDTQYF. The CDR3 nucleotides are TGTGCCAGCAGCTTAGGAGATTCCCGTACAGATACGCAGTATTTT. The variable domain in full, completed from reference TRBV11-3 and TRBJ2-3, reads EAGVVQSPRYKIIEKKQPVAFWCNPISGHNTLYWYLQNLGQGPELLIRYENEEAVDDSQLPKDRFSAERLKGVDSTLKIQPAELGDSAVYLCASSLGDSRTDTQYFGPGTRLTVL.

The V and J genes are TRBV9 and TRBJ2-2; D unresolved. Trimming left V 0 bases short and J 4 bases short, with 13 bases between. Germline CDR1 reads SGDLS; CDR2 reads YYNGEE. The CDR3 has 16 amino acids. This CDR3 reads CASSVGVGTSTGELFF. CDR3 nucleotides: TGTGCCAGCAGCGTAGGAGTGGGTACTTCCACCGGGGAGCTGTTTTTT.

The chain couples TRBV7-8 to TRBJ1-2; 11 bases match TRBD1. Germline V lookup: CDR1 SGHVS, CDR2 FQNEAQ. CDR3 length equals 15 residues. Trimming took 3 bases from V and 4 from J; bases not matched to a gene: 4. The CDR3 here is CASSLGQGEGYGYTF. The CDR3 region has the DNA TGTGCCAGCAGCTTGGGACAGGGGGAAGGCTATGGCTACACCTTC.